This T cell receptor beta chain was sequenced in a study of Tregs in tolerant kidney transplant recipients (dated by TCRdb to the late 2010s). Turning to the overall study: The study used TCRbeta sequencing to identify donor-specific regulatory T cells before combined kidney and bone marrow transplantation, then tracked those cells after transplant. In a few healthy controls, several methods of expanding Tregs specific for an allogeneic donor were compared by TCRbeta repertoire sequencing. The study at large found these results: Expanding Tregs with activated donor B cells appeared to identify the most biologically relevant and donor-specific TCRbeta repertoire. Biological reproducibility was not directly addressed, though technical replication error appeared minimal. The study was constrained by small patient numbers, and validation of the findings is required in larger populations and under other immunosuppression protocols.

Genomic DNA was extracted from sorted cells with the QIAGEN DNeasy Blood and Tissue Kit for TCRbeta CDR3 sequencing. Through immunoSEQ, high-throughput TCRbeta CDR3 sequencing was done commercially, including PCR amplification with internal controls and bias correction. As for the original processing: Unique productive TCRbeta sequences were defined by CDR3 nucleotide sequence where primers matched, otherwise by CDR3 amino acid sequence with Vbeta and Jbeta genes. As a correction for sorting error, sequences shared between sorted populations at a frequency ratio of 2:1 or less were discarded, and the remaining shared sequences were assigned to the higher population. A sequence was defined as donor-reactive if the sequence was expanded at least 5-fold in CFSE-low cells compared with unstimulated cells and had a frequency of at least 0.01% in CFSE-low cells. Jensen-Shannon divergence calculated on the top 100 TCRbeta sequences ranked by frequency was used to measure repertoire divergence. For samples with multiple sequencing runs, sorting error was corrected separately for each run before the runs were pooled. Not all clones reach the TCRdb copy of this immuneACCESS table, which keeps in-frame sequences only. Checked studies attribute under half of the gap to unresolved V genes and leave the rest unexplained. That table supplies the V and J calls and clone size; D and trimming were determined from the DNA. Within this sample are tens of thousands of clones, with about four fifths of them counted one time only. Together, the top ten hold about 4.7% of the sample.

Trimming removed 8 bases from V and 6 bases from J, leaving 13 bases between the germline ends. Its CDR3 holds 13 amino acids, cysteine through phenylalanine. The DNA shown is the 39-base CDR3, in frame from base 1. The germline V gene (reference sequence) supplies CDR1 MNHEY and CDR2 SMNVEV. A note on this clone: This receptor's antigen is unknown. Per-base qualities were not stored, and no clone one base away is much larger.

Thawed PBMCs were FACS-sorted into unstimulated Tregs (CD4+CD25+CD127-), CD4+ non-Tregs (CD4+CD25-), CD4 cells and CD8 cells. Blood from healthy controls was obtained either from healthy volunteers or as purchased buffy coats. Healthy control blood was processed to PBMCs by Ficoll density gradient and cryopreserved, and patient PBMCs were collected before and after transplant. The TCR originated in a human donor in good health. Sample: CD4+ T cells from blood. The V and J segments used are TRBV27 and TRBJ1-4; the D segment could be TRBD1, given 5 matching bases. The nucleotide sequence reads TGTGCCAGCCCGCCTCTGGGGGATGAAAAACTGTTTTTT. This yields the protein CASPPLGDEKLFF.